This entry is about one T cell receptor beta chain. Its antigen is as yet unknown. This specimen comes from a study of cytomegalovirus exposure and HLA in healthy donors. The overall study: Within the Caucasian-associated ancestry cluster were roughly 82% of the 398 genotyped donors.

Whole-study results and caveats: Sequence variants that were highly shared formed a cluster that was likely a sequencing artifact. Looking again later, the authors saw that most CMV-associated TCR beta chains seemed HLA-restricted. Previous analysis showed most TCR beta V segments were productive about 90% or about 30% of the time.

Primers included in the PCR were 60 Vbeta and 13 Jbeta primers. Sequencing was performed with immunoSEQ multiplex PCR; in TCRdb, only in-frame clones are kept and a portion is missing. The sample lists 70,000 to 80,000 clones; almost 85% were seen once. Looked up from germline, CDR1 is MNHEY and CDR2 is SVGAGI. This CDR3 spans 14 amino acids. V was clipped by 2 bases and J by 1 base, with 8 bases between them. The chain joins TRBV6-5 to TRBJ1-2, with D possibly being TRBD1 (5 bases). The origin of this receptor is a man aged 18 to 29 in good health and CMV-seronegative. Sequenced sample: PBMCs. CDR3 coding DNA: TGTGCCAGCAGTTACAAGGGGTTTAACTATGGCTACACCTTC. It is translated as CASSYKGFNYGYTF.